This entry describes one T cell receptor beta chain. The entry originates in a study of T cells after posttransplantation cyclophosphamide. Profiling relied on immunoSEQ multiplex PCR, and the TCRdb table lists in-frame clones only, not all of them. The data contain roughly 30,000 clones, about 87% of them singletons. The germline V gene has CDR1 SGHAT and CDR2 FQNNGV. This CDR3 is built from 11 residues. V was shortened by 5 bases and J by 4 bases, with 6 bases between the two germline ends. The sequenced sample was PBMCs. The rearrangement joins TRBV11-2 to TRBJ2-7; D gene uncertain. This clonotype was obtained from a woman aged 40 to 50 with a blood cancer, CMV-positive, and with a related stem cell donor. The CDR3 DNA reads TGTGCCAGCAGCCCCCAATACGAGCAGTACTTC. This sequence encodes CASSPQYEQYF.